This entry concerns a single TCR beta chain. As yet, its antigen is unknown. The data were taken from a study of cytomegalovirus exposure and HLA in healthy donors. Study outcomes and limitations: The tendency of first-cohort TCR clusters to co-occur in the 100 to 150 validation repertoires emerged from a later analysis. High specificity and sensitivity for cytomegalovirus status were reported for the classifier. Most observed TCR sequences were rare, whereas some public TCRs were detected in many donors.

The assay was immunoSEQ multiplex PCR, and TCRdb's table has in-frame clones only and misses some. Among 120,000 to 150,000 clones listed, around 90% were seen once. The material sequenced was PBMCs. The receptor comes from a young woman in good health and CMV-seropositive.

The chain's CDR3 is CASSIGPGTDTQYF. As DNA, the CDR3 is TGTGCCAGTAGTATAGGGCCAGGCACAGATACGCAGTATTTT. The V gene is TRBV19, the J gene TRBJ2-3; D remains ambiguous. Trimming took off 1 base at V and 1 base at J, with 6 bases between the two ends. This CDR3 is built from 14 residues. Germline CDR1 and CDR2: LNHDA and SQIVND (reference sequence).